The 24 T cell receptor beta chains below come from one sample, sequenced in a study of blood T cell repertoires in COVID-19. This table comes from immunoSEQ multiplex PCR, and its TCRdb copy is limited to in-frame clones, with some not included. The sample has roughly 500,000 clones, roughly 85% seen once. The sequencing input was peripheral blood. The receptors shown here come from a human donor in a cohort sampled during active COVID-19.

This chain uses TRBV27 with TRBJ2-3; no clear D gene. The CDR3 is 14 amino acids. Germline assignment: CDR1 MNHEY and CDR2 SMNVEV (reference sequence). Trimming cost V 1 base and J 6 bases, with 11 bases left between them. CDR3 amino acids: CASSLLTPQDTQYF. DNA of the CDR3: TGTGCCAGCAGTTTATTAACCCCACAGGATACGCAGTATTTT.

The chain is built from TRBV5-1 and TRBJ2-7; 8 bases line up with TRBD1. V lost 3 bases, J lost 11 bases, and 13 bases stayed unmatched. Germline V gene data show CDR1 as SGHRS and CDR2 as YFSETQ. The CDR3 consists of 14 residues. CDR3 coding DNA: TGCGCCAGCAGCTCGGACAGGGCCCCTAATCAGGAGTACTTC. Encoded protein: CASSSDRAPNQEYF.

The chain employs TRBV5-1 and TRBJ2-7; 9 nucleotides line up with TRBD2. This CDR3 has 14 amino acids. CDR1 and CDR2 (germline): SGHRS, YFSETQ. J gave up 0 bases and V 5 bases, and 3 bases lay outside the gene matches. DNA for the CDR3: TGCGCCAGCAGTAGCGGGAGTGGCTCCTACGAGCAGTACTTC. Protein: CASSSGSGSYEQYF.

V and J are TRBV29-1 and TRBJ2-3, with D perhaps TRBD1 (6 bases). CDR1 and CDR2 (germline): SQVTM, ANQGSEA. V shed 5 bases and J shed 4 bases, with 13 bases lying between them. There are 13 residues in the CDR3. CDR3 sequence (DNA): TGCAGCGTTACAGGGCCATGGGCAGATACGCAGTATTTT. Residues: CSVTGPWADTQYF.

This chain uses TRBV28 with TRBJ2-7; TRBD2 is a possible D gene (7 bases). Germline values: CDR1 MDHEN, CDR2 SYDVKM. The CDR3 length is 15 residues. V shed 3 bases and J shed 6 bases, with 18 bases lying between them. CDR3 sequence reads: CASSLSGGLSREQYF. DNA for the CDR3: TGTGCCAGCAGTTTGTCGGGGGGCTTATCCCGCGAGCAGTACTTC.

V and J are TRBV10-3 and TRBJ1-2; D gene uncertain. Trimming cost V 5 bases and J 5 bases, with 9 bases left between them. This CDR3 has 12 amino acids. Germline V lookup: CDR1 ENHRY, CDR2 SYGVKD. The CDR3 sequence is CAISSLNYGYTF. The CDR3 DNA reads TGTGCCATCAGTTCCTTAAATTATGGCTACACCTTC.

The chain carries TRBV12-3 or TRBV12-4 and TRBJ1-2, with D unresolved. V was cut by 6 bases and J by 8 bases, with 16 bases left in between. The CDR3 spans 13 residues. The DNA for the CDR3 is TGTGCCAGCAGATTCTCGGAGGGAACGGGCTACACCTTC. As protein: CASRFSEGTGYTF.

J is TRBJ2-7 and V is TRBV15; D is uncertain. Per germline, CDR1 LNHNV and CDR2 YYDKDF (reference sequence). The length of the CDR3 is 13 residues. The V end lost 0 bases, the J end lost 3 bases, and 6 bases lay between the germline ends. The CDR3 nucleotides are TGTGCCACCAGCAGAGATACGAGCTACGAGCAGTACTTC. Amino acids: CATSRDTSYEQYF.

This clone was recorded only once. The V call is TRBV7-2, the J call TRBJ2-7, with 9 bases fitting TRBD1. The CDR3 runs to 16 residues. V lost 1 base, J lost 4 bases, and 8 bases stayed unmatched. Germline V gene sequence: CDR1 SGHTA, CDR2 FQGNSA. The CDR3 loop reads CASSLVGGTGMYEQYF. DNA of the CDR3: TGTGCCAGCAGCTTAGTTGGCGGGACAGGGATGTACGAGCAGTACTTC.

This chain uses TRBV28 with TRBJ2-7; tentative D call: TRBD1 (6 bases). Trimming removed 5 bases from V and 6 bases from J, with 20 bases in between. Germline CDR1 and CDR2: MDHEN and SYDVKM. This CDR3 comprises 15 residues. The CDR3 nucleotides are TGTGCCAGCAGTGGTCTGGGGGCGCGAATTGGCGAGCAGTACTTC. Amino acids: CASSGLGARIGEQYF. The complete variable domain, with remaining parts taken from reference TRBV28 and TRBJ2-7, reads DVKVTQSSRYLVKRTGEKVFLECVQDMDHENMFWYRQDPGLGLRLIYFSYDVKMKEKGDIPEGYSVSREKKERFSLILESASTNQTSMYLCASSGLGARIGEQYFGPGTRLTVT.

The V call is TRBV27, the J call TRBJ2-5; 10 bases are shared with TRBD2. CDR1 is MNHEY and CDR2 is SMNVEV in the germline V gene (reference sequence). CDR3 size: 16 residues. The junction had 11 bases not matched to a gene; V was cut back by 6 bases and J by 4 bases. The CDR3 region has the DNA TGTGCCAGCAGCACCGCCGGGACTAGCGAAACAGAGACCCAGTACTTC. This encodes CASSTAGTSETETQYF.

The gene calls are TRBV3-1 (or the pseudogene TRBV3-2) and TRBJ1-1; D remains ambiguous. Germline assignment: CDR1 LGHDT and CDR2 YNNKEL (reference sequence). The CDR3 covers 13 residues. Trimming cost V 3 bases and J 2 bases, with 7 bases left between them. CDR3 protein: CASSQKTNTEAFF. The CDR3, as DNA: TGTGCCAGCAGCCAGAAGACAAACACTGAAGCTTTCTTT.

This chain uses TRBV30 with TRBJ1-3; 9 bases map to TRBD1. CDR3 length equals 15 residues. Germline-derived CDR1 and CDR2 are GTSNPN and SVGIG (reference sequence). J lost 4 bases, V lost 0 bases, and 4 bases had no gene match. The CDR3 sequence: CAWSVGQGSGNTIYF. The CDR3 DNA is TGTGCCTGGAGTGTGGGACAGGGTTCCGGAAACACCATATATTTT.

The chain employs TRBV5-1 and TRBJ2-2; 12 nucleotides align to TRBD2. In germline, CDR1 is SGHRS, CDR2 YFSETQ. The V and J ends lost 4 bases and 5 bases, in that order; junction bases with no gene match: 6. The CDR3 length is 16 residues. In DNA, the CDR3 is TGCGCCAGCAGCCTCCGGACTAGCGGGGTTACCGGGGAGCTGTTTTTT. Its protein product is CASSLRTSGVTGELFF.

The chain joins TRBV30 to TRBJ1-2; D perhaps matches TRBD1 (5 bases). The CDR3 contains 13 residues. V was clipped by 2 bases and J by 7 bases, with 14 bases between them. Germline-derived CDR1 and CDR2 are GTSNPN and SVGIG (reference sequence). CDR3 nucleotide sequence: TGTGCCTGGAGTATGCAGGGTGTGGGTGGCTACACCTTC. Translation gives CAWSMQGVGGYTF.

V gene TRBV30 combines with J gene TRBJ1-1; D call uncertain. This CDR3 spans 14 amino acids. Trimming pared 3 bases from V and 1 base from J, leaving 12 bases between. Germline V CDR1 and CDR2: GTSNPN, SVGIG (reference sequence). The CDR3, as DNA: TGTGCCTGGAGGGGTGGGCAGACGAACACTGAAGCTTTCTTT. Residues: CAWRGGQTNTEAFF.

The CDR3 region has the DNA TGTGCCAGCAGCTTGCTAGCGGGCACAGATACGCAGTATTTT. This sequence encodes CASSLLAGTDTQYF. The chain recombines TRBV7-2 with TRBJ2-3, with TRBD2 matching 7 bases. Germline V gives CDR1 SGHTA, CDR2 FQGNSA. The CDR3 is 14 amino acids. V trimming: 3 bases; J trimming: 1 base; junction bases outside the gene matches: 1.

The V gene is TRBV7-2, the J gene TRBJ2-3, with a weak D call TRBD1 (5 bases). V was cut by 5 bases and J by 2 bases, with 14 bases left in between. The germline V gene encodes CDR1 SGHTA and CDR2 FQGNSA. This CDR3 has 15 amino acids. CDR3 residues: CASSEWGGATDTQYF. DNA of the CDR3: TGTGCCAGCAGCGAGTGGGGCGGAGCCACAGATACGCAGTATTTT.

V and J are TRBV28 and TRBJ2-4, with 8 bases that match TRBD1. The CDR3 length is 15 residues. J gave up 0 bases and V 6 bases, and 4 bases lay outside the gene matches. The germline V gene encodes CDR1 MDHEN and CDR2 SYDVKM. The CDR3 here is CASSGTGLAKNIQYF. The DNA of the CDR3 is TGTGCCAGCAGCGGGACAGGCCTAGCCAAAAACATTCAGTACTTC.

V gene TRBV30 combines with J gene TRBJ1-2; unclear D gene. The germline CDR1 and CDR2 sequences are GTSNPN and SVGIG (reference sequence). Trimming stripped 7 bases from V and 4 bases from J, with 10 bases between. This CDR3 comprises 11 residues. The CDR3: CALNPGYGYTF. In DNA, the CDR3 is TGTGCCTTGAATCCCGGCTATGGCTACACCTTC.

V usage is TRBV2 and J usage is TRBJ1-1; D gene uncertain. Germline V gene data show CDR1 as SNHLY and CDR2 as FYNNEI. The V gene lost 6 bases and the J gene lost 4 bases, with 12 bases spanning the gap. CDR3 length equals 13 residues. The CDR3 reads CASRAWLGTEAFF. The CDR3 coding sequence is TGTGCCAGCAGGGCATGGCTTGGCACTGAAGCTTTCTTT.

The CDR3 here is CASSLVEGPQHF. The CDR3, as DNA: TGTGCCAGCAGCTTGGTGGAGGGGCCCCAGCATTTT. This chain uses TRBV5-6 with TRBJ1-5; no reliable D call. V lost 0 bases, J lost 9 bases, and 7 bases lay in between. Germline assignment: CDR1 SGHDT and CDR2 YYEEEE. The CDR3 extends over 12 amino acids.

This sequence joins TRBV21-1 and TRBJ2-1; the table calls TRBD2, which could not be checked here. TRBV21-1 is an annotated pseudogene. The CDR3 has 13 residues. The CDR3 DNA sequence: TGTGCCAGCAGCAAGGGGACTAGCAATGAGCAGTTCTTC. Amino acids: CASSKGTSNEQFF.

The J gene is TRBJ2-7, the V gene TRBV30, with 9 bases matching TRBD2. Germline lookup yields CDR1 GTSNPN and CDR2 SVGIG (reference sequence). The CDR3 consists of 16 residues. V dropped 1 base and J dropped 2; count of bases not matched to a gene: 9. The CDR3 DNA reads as TGTGCCTGGAGTGGCGGGGGGGGAGAATTGGCCTACGAGCAGTACTTC. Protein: CAWSGGGGELAYEQYF.